The clone carrying this T cell receptor (beta chain) appeared many times. Its target is not known. This sample is part of a study of T cells in Graves' hyperthyroidism and ophthalmopathy. Whole-study findings and limits: Model output signaled ophthalmopathy a median about seven months ahead of onset.

Those patients with uncontrolled infection, other autoimmune disease, pregnancy or lactation were excluded. The junction had 12 bases not matched to a gene; V was cut back by 5 bases and J by 7 bases. This CDR3 contains 16 residues. The TCR beta CDR3 regions underwent amplification using RNA transcripts as the source. RT-PCR in the first round (using the HTBI primer set) targeted the TCR CDR3. TCRdb independently ran MiXCR on the multiplex PCR reads; one entry per CDR3 protein. The table includes roughly 380,000 distinct CDR3 sequences, roughly 13% detected once. Sequenced input: blood. The clonotype comes from a woman under 30 with Graves' hyperthyroidism. This rearrangement joins TRBV12-3 or TRBV12-4 to TRBJ1-5; 9 bases fit TRBD1. CDR3 amino acids: CASSPGTGTSRQPQHF. The CDR3, as DNA: TGTGCCAGCAGTCCCGGGACAGGGACCTCAAGGCAGCCCCAGCATTTT.